The 14 T cell receptor beta chains reported below all come from one sample, sequenced in a study of blood T cell repertoires in COVID-19. Here immunoSEQ multiplex PCR was the method, and the copy in TCRdb shows in-frame clones only, minus some. The sample has approximately 240,000 clones, approximately 87% seen once; the top ten hold approximately 3%. The sample was PBMCs or T cells enriched from blood (not recorded which). The receptor source for this set is a woman in her forties or fifties in a cohort exposed to, infected with or recovered from COVID-19 (not recorded which).

The chain carries TRBV10-3 and TRBJ1-1, with 8 bases lining up with TRBD1. This CDR3 contains 14 residues. From germline, CDR1 is ENHRY and CDR2 SYGVKD. V shed 10 bases and J 0 bases; nucleotides not matched to a gene: 7. This chain's CDR3 is CATSRQGMNTEAFF. In nucleotides, the CDR3 is TGTGCCACGAGTAGACAGGGGATGAACACTGAAGCTTTCTTT.

The chain carries TRBV11-3 and TRBJ1-5; tentative D call: TRBD1 (5 bases). CDR3 length: 16 residues. Germline V gene lookup returns CDR1 SGHNT and CDR2 YENEEA. V dropped 1 base and J dropped 5 bases, with 15 bases sitting between them. The CDR3 DNA reads TGTGCCAGCAGCTTAGGCAAGCTAGGGGTACATCAGCCCCAGCATTTT. Its translation is CASSLGKLGVHQPQHF.

The chain combines TRBV7-2 with TRBJ2-3; 9 bases line up with TRBD2. Trimming removed 5 bases from V and 7 bases from J; junction bases left unmatched: 16. The CDR3 contains 17 residues. The germline gives CDR1 SGHTA, CDR2 FQGNSA. CDR3 loop: CASSQGMAGGRINTQYF. CDR3 sequence (DNA): TGTGCCAGCAGCCAGGGGATGGCGGGGGGGCGTATCAATACGCAGTATTTT.

This clone has just a few counts. Here the CDR3 reads CASSSSRDRAEKLFF. The CDR3 coding sequence is TGCGCCAGCAGCTCATCTCGGGACAGGGCCGAAAAACTGTTTTTT. The chain combines TRBV5-1 with TRBJ1-4, with TRBD1 matching over 9 bases. V was clipped by 3 bases and J by 8 bases; unmatched bases: 8. The CDR3 sequence is 15 residues long. Germline V gene lookup returns CDR1 SGHRS and CDR2 YFSETQ.

This clone occurred once. This chain links TRBV7-3 with TRBJ1-2, with D possibly TRBD1 on 5 matching bases. The germline V gene encodes CDR1 SGHTA and CDR2 FQGTGA. This CDR3 is built from 13 residues. V shed 10 bases and J shed 3 bases, with 15 bases lying between them. The DNA of the CDR3 is TGTGCCATCCCTCGCGGGGGTTACTATGGCTACACCTTC. Its translation: CAIPRGGYYGYTF. Using reference TRBV7-3 and TRBJ1-2 for the parts outside the CDR3, the full variable domain is GAGVSQTPSNKVTEKGKYVELRCDPISGHTALYWYRQSLGQGPEFLIYFQGTGAADDSGLPNDRFFAVRPEGSVSTLKIQRTERGDSAVYLCAIPRGGYYGYTFGSGTRLTVV.

The chain uses TRBV7-2 and TRBJ2-3; 14 nucleotides line up with TRBD2. CDR3 length: 18 residues. Germline V lookup: CDR1 SGHTA, CDR2 FQGNSA. V gave up 5 bases and J gave up 4 bases; unmatched junction bases: 11. This CDR3 reads CASSRPPGLAGVSDTQYF. As DNA, the CDR3 is TGTGCCAGCAGCAGACCGCCGGGACTAGCGGGGGTTTCAGATACGCAGTATTTT. The whole variable domain, remainder taken from reference TRBV7-2 and TRBJ2-3, is GAGVSQSPSNKVTEKGKDVELRCDPISGHTALYWYRQSLGQGLEFLIYFQGNSAPDKSGLPSDRFSAERTGGSVSTLTIQRTQQEDSAVYLCASSRPPGLAGVSDTQYFGPGTRLTVL.

The J gene is TRBJ1-1, the V gene TRBV4-1; D gene unclear. Germline-derived CDR1 and CDR2 are MGHRA and YSYEKL. The ends were cut back, 2 bases at V and 5 bases at J, with 12 bases in the middle. The CDR3 is 14 residues long. The CDR3 loop reads CASSQHPLRTEAFF. The CDR3 DNA is TGCGCCAGCAGCCAACACCCCCTGAGGACTGAAGCTTTCTTT.

The V call is TRBV7-3, the J call TRBJ2-1, with D perhaps TRBD2 (6 bases). This CDR3 has 13 amino acids. V was trimmed by 6 bases and J by 7 bases, leaving 13 bases between them. Germline assignment: CDR1 SGHTA and CDR2 FQGTGA. The CDR3 bases are TGTGCCAGCAGACTGACTAGAGAGAATGAGCAGTTCTTC. This gives the protein CASRLTRENEQFF.

This rearrangement joins TRBV27 to TRBJ2-2, with unresolved D. The V end was cut by 3 bases, the J end by 4 bases, with 3 bases between. Germline CDR1 and CDR2: MNHEY and SMNVEV (reference sequence). The length of the CDR3 is 12 residues. This CDR3 is CASSLATGELFF. In DNA, the CDR3 is TGTGCCAGCAGTTTGGCCACCGGGGAGCTGTTTTTT.

The rearrangement uses TRBV6-4 and TRBJ2-2; 7 nucleotides align to TRBD1. With 5 bases clipped from V and 4 bases from J, the junction kept 10 bases outside the gene matches. Germline V gene data show CDR1 as MRHNA and CDR2 as SNTAGT. This CDR3 has 16 amino acids. The CDR3 DNA follows: TGTGCCAGCAGTCCACAGGGGATAGATGGCACCGGGGAGCTGTTTTTT. Translating it yields CASSPQGIDGTGELFF.

The genes are TRBV7-2 and TRBJ2-7; tentative D call: TRBD2 (7 bases). Trimming pared 1 base from V and 0 bases from J, leaving 19 bases between. The germline V gene encodes CDR1 SGHTA and CDR2 FQGNSA. CDR3 size: 18 residues. CDR3 nucleotides: TGTGCCAGCAGCTTAGGCGCTGGCGGGCGGGGGCACTCCTACGAGCAGTACTTC. It yields the protein CASSLGAGGRGHSYEQYF. Full variable domain (missing parts from reference TRBV7-2 and TRBJ2-7): GAGVSQSPSNKVTEKGKDVELRCDPISGHTALYWYRQSLGQGLEFLIYFQGNSAPDKSGLPSDRFSAERTGGSVSTLTIQRTQQEDSAVYLCASSLGAGGRGHSYEQYFGPGTRLTVT.

This clone was observed a single time. The J gene is TRBJ1-1, the V gene TRBV5-1; no reliable D call. Trimming removed 0 bases at V and 6 bases at J, with 9 bases between. Germline V lookup: CDR1 SGHRS, CDR2 YFSETQ. This CDR3 has 13 residues. CDR3 DNA: TGCGCCAGCAGCTTGGCCACAACGTCTGAAGCTTTCTTT. Translation: CASSLATTSEAFF.

J is TRBJ1-6 and V is TRBV6-5, with D tentatively TRBD1 (6 bases). V was cut by 6 bases and J by 1 base, with 10 bases left in between. The length of the CDR3 is 15 residues. Germline V gene sequence: CDR1 MNHEY, CDR2 SVGAGI. The CDR3 DNA sequence: TGTGCCAGCAGACCCCAGGGGTCCTATAATTCACCCCTCCACTTT. Encoded protein: CASRPQGSYNSPLHF.

The genes are TRBV12-2 and TRBJ1-1; TRBD1 is the table's D call, not checked against the DNA. TRBV12-2 is a pseudogene segment. The CDR3 loop spans 16 amino acids. CDR3 bases: TGTGCAAGTCGCTTAGAACAAGACAGGGAAGGGTCTGAAGCTTTCTTT. Protein sequence: CASRLEQDREGSEAFF.